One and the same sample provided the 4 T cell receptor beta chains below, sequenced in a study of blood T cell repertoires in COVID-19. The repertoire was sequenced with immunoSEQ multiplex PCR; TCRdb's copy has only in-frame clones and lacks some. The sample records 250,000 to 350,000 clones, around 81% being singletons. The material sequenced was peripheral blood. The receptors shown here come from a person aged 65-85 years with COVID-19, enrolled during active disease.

The CDR3 reads CASIRRARSYEQYF. CDR3 sequence (DNA): TGTGCCAGCATTCGGAGAGCACGCTCCTACGAGCAGTACTTC. The rearrangement uses TRBV5-8 and TRBJ2-7; D remains unclear. This CDR3 spans 14 amino acids. The V and J ends lost 6 bases and 0 bases respectively, with 13 bases between them. Germline V gene lookup returns CDR1 SGHTS and CDR2 YDEGEE.

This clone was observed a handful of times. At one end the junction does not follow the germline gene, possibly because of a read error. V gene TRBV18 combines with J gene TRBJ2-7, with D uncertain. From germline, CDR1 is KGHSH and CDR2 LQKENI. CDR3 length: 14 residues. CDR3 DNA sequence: TGTGCCAGCTCACTCCCGCTCCGACAAAATGAGCTGTACTTC. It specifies CASSLPLRQNELYF.

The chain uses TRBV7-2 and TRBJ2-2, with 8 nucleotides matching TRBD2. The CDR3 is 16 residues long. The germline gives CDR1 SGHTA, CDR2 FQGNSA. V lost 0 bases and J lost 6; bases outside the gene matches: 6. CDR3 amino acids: CASSLARRGGAGELFF. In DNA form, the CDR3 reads TGTGCCAGCAGCTTAGCGCGTCGGGGGGGCGCCGGGGAGCTGTTTTTT.

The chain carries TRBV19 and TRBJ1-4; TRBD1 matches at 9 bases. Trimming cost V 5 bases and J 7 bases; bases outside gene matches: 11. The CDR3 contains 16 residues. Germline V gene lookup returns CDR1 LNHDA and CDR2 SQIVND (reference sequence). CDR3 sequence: CASSLAPGQGFEKLFF. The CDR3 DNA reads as TGTGCCAGTAGTTTGGCCCCGGGACAGGGCTTTGAAAAACTGTTTTTT.